Listed below are T cell receptor beta chains from one sample, sequenced in a study of T cell repertoires in cytomegalovirus infection. Each CDR3 protein gets one entry after TCRdb re-called the reads with MiXCR. The table shows some 200,000 distinct CDR3 sequences, with under 25% occurring only once. The sample taken for sequencing was PBMCs. Every receptor here comes from a human donor in good health (CMV status not recorded). Some clones in this sample may be carry-over from other donors' samples. The CDR3 runs from the conserved cysteine through the conserved F or W. D genes are given only for firm matches.

d_gene: TRBD1
v_gene: TRBV15
CDR3aa: CATSSAWLTGGKNQPQHF

d_gene: NA
v_gene: TRBV5-1
CDR3aa: CASSLSGPRTYNEQFF

d_gene: NA
v_gene: TRBV2
CDR3aa: CASSPDTAGVETQYF

d_gene: NA
v_gene: TRBV7-2
CDR3aa: CASSLLGLGSPSSEYNEQFF

d_gene: TRBD2
v_gene: TRBV6-2/TRBV6-3
CDR3aa: CASSTTGLAGEVHEQYF

d_gene: NA
v_gene: TRBV29-1
CDR3aa: CSVEGPRPDTQYF

d_gene: TRBD1
v_gene: TRBV29-1
CDR3aa: CSADRDTGELFF

d_gene: NA
v_gene: TRBV7-2
CDR3aa: CASSLGLVSVNEQFF

d_gene: TRBD1
v_gene: TRBV30
CDR3aa: CAWGTGAGSYGYTF

d_gene: TRBD2
v_gene: TRBV11-2
CDR3aa: CASSPVGLAGSGELFF

d_gene: NA
v_gene: TRBV4-1
CDR3aa: CASSQVYPSGANVLTF

d_gene: NA
v_gene: TRBV28
CDR3aa: CASSLVRGGQPQHF

d_gene: TRBD1
v_gene: TRBV7-8
CDR3aa: CASSEWTGDNYGYTF

d_gene: NA
v_gene: TRBV11-1
CDR3aa: CASSPGTRNEQFF

d_gene: TRBD2
v_gene: TRBV6-5
CDR3aa: CASSYLTSGSYEQYF

d_gene: NA
v_gene: TRBV6-1
CDR3aa: CASSDGGKLNTEAFF

d_gene: TRBD1
v_gene: TRBV6-2/TRBV6-3
CDR3aa: CASHTQGALTEAFF

d_gene: NA
v_gene: TRBV2
CDR3aa: CASSDYEQYF

d_gene: TRBD2
v_gene: TRBV12-3/TRBV12-4
CDR3aa: CASSVPGLAGVSYNEQFF

d_gene: NA
v_gene: TRBV5-5
CDR3aa: CASSLGASVIRNEQFF

d_gene: NA
v_gene: TRBV6-1
CDR3aa: CASSDAGPRNQPQHF

d_gene: TRBD1
v_gene: TRBV19
CDR3aa: CASSIPGGAVTEAFF

d_gene: NA
v_gene: TRBV28
CDR3aa: CASTLGGKGPSPLHF

d_gene: TRBD1
v_gene: TRBV2
CDR3aa: CASSEAATGDEQYF

d_gene: TRBD1
v_gene: TRBV5-1
CDR3aa: CASSLSGQLEAFF

d_gene: NA
v_gene: TRBV20-1
CDR3aa: CSASLAGRRAEAFF

d_gene: TRBD1
v_gene: TRBV29-1
CDR3aa: CSEGGTGDMNTEAFF

d_gene: TRBD1
v_gene: TRBV2
CDR3aa: CASSPDRAYNEQFF

d_gene: NA
v_gene: TRBV6-2/TRBV6-3
CDR3aa: CASRPQGDQETQYF